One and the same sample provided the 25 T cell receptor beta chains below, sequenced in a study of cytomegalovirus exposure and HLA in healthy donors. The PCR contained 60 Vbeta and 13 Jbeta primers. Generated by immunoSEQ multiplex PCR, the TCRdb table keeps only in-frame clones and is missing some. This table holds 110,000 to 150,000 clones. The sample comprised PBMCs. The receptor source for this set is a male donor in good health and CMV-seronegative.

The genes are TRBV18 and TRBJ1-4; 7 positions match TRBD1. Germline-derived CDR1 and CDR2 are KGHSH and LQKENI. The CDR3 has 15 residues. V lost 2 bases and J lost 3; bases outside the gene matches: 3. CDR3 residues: CASSPKTGPNEKLFF. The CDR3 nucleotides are TGTGCCAGCTCACCAAAGACAGGGCCTAATGAAAAACTGTTTTTT. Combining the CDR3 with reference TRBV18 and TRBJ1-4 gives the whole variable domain NAGVMQNPRHLVRRRGQEARLRCSPMKGHSHVYWYRQLPEEGLKFMVYLQKENIIDESGMPKERFSAEFPKEGPSILRIQQVVRGDSAAYFCASSPKTGPNEKLFFGSGTQLSVL.

DNA for the CDR3: TGTGCCAGCAGCCCCTGGAGGAGGGGGCGCACTGAAGCTTTCTTT. It specifies CASSPWRRGRTEAFF. This sequence joins TRBV5-6 and TRBJ1-1; 7 bases are shared with TRBD1. Trimming at V came to 4 bases and at J to 4 bases, leaving 10 bases not matched to a gene. The germline gives CDR1 SGHDT, CDR2 YYEEEE. The CDR3 contains 15 residues.

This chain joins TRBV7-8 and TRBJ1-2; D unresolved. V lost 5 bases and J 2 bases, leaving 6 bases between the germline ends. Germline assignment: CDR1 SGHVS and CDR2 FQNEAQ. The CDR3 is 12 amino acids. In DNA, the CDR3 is TGTGCCAGCAGCCCCCAGAACTATGGCTACACCTTC. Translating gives CASSPQNYGYTF.

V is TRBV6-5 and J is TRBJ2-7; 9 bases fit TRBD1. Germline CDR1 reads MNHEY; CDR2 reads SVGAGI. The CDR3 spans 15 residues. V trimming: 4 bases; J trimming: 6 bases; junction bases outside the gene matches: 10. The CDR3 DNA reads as TGTGCCAGCAGTTCCCGAGGAAGGGGACAGGGCGAGCAGTACTTC. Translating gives CASSSRGRGQGEQYF.

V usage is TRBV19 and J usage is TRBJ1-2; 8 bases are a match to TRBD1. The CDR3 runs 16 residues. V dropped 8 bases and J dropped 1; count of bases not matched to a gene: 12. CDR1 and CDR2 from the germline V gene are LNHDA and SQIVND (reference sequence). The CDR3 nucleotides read TGTGCCAGTCGAAGTCTCTCAGGGGGCGATAACTATGGCTACACCTTC. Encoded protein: CASRSLSGGDNYGYTF.

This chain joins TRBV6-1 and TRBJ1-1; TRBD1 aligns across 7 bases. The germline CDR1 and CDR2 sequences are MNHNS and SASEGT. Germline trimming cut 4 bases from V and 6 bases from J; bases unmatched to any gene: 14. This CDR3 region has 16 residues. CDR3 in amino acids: CASSVYRGVTAPEAFF. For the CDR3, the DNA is TGTGCCAGCAGTGTATACAGGGGTGTAACTGCTCCTGAAGCTTTCTTT.

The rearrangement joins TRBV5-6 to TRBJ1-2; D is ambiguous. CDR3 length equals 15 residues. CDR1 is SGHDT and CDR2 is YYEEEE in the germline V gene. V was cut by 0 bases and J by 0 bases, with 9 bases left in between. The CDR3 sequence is CASSLEPRANYGYTF. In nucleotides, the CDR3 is TGTGCCAGCAGCTTGGAGCCTAGAGCTAACTATGGCTACACCTTC.

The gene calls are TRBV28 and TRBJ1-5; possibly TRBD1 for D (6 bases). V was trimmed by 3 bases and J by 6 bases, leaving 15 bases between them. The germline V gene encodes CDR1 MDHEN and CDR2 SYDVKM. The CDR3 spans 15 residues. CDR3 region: CASSFEVGGRQPQHF. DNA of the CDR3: TGTGCCAGCAGTTTCGAGGTGGGGGGGCGTCAGCCCCAGCATTTT.

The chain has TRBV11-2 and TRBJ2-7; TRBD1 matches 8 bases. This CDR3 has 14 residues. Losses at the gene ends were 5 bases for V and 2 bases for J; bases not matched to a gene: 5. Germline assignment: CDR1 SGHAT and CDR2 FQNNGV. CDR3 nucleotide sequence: TGTGCCAGCAGCCTCTCGACAGGGGCCTACGAGCAGTACTTC. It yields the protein CASSLSTGAYEQYF. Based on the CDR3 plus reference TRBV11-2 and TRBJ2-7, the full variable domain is EAGVAQSPRYKIIEKRQSVAFWCNPISGHATLYWYQQILGQGPKLLIQFQNNGVVDDSQLPKDRFSAERLKGVDSTLKIQPAKLEDSAVYLCASSLSTGAYEQYFGPGTRLTVT.

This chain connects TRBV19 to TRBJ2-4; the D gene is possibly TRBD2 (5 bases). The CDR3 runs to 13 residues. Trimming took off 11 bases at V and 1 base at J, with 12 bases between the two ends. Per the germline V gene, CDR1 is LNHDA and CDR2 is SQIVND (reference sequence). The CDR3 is CALSRAAKNIQYF. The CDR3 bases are TGTGCCTTGTCGAGGGCGGCCAAAAACATTCAGTACTTC.

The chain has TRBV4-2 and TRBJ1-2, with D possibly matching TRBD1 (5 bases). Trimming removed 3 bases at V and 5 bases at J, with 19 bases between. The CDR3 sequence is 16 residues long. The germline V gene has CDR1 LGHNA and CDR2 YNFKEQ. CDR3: CASSHPQGRAVYGYTF. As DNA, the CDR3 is TGTGCCAGCAGCCACCCCCAGGGCAGGGCGGTGTATGGCTACACCTTC.

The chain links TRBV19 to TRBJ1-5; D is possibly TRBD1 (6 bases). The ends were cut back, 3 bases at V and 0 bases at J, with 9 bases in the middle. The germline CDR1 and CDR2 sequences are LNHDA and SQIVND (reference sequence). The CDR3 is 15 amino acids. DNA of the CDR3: TGTGCCAGTAGTATGTGGACAGATAGCAATCAGCCCCAGCATTTT. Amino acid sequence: CASSMWTDSNQPQHF.

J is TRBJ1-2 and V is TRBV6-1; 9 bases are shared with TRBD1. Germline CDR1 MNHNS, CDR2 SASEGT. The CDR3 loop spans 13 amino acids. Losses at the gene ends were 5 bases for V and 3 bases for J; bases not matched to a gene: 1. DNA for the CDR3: TGTGCCAGCAGTCGACAGGGGGACTATGGCTACACCTTC. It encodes CASSRQGDYGYTF.

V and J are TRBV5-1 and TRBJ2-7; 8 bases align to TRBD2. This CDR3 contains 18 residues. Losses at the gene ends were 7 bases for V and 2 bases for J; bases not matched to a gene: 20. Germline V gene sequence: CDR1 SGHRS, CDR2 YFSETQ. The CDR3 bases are TGCGCCAGCGGGGTAGGCTTGGCGGGTAGCGGGGTAACCTACGAGCAGTACTTC. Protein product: CASGVGLAGSGVTYEQYF. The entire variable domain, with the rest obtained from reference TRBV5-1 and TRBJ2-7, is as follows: KAGVTQTPRYLIKTRGQQVTLSCSPISGHRSVSWYQQTPGQGLQFLFEYFSETQRNKGNFPGRFSGRQFSNSRSEMNVSTLELGDSALYLCASGVGLAGSGVTYEQYFGPGTRLTVT.

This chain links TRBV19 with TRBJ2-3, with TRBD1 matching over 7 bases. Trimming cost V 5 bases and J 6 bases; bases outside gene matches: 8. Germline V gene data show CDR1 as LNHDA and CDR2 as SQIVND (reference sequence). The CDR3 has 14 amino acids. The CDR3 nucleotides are TGTGCCAGTAGTCCGGACAGGTGGAGGGATACGCAGTATTTT. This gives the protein CASSPDRWRDTQYF.

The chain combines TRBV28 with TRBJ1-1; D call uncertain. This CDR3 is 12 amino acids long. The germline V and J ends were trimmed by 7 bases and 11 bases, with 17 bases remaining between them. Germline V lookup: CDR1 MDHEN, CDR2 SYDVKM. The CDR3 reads CASTSTSRWAFF. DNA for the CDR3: TGTGCCAGCACCTCCACGAGTCGCTGGGCTTTCTTT. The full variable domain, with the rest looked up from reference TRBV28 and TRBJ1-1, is DVKVTQSSRYLVKRTGEKVFLECVQDMDHENMFWYRQDPGLGLRLIYFSYDVKMKEKGDIPEGYSVSREKKERFSLILESASTNQTSMYLCASTSTSRWAFFGQGTRLTVV.

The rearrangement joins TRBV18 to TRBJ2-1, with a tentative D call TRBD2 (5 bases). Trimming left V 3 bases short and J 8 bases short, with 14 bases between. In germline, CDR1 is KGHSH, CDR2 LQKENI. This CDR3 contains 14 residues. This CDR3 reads CASSPVGERHEQFF. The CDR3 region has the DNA TGTGCCAGCTCACCGGTTGGGGAGAGGCATGAGCAGTTCTTC.

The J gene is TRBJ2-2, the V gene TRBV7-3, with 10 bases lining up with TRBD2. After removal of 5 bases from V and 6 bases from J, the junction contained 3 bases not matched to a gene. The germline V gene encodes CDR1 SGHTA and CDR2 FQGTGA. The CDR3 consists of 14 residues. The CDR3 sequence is CASSVSGGAGELFF. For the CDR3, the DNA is TGTGCCAGCAGCGTCAGCGGGGGGGCCGGGGAGCTGTTTTTT.

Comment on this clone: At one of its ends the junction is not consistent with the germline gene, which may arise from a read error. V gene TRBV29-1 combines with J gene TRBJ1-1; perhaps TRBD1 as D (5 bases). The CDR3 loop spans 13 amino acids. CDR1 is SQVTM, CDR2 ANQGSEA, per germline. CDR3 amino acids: CSEFRDSHTEDFF. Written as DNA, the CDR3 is TGCAGCGAGTTCCGGGACTCCCACACTGAAGATTTCTTT. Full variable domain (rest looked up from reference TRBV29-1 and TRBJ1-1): SAVISQKPSRDICQRGTSLTIQCQVDSQVTMMFWYRQQPGQSLTLIATANQGSEATYESGFVIDKFPISRPNLTFSTLTVSNMSPEDSSIYLCSEFRDSHTEDFFGQGTRLTVV.

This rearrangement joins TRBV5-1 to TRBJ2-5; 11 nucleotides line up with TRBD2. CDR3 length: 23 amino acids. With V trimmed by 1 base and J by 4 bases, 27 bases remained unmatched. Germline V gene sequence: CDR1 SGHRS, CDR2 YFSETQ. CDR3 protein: CASSLYQLNNLSGRAGKSETQYF. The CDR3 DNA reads TGCGCCAGCAGCTTGTACCAGCTTAACAACCTTAGCGGGAGGGCCGGTAAATCAGAGACCCAGTACTTC.

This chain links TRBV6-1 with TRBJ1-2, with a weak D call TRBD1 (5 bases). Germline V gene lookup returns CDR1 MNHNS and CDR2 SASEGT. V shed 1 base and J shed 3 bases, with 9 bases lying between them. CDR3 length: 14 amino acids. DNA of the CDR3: TGTGCCAGCAGTGAAGAGGGGTTCGACTATGGCTACACCTTC. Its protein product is CASSEEGFDYGYTF.

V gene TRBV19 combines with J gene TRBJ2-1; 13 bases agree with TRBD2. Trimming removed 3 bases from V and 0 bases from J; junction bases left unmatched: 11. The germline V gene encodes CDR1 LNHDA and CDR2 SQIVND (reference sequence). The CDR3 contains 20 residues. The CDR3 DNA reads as TGTGCCAGTAGTATGGCAGGACAGCGGACTAGCGGGAGCTCCTACAATGAGCAGTTCTTC. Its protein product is CASSMAGQRTSGSSYNEQFF.

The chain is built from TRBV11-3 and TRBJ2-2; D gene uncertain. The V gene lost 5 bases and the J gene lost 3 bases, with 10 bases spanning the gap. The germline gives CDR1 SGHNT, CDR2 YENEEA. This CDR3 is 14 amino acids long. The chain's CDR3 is CASSEVSHTGELFF. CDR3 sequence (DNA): TGTGCCAGCAGCGAAGTAAGCCACACCGGGGAGCTGTTTTTT.

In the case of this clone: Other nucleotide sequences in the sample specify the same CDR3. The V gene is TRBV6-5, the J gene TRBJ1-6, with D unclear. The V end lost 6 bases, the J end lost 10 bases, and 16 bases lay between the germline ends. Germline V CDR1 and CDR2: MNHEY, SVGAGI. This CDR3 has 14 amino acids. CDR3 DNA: TGTGCCAGCAGCCCAAACAGTAACAACTCACCCCTCCACTTT. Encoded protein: CASSPNSNNSPLHF.

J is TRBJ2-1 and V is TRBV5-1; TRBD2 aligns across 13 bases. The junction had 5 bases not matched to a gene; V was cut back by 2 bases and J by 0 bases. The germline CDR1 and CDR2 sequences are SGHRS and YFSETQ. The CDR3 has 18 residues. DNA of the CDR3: TGCGCCAGCAGCTTACTAGCGGGGGGGAAAAGCTCCTACAATGAGCAGTTCTTC. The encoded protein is CASSLLAGGKSSYNEQFF. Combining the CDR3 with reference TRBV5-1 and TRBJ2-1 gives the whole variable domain KAGVTQTPRYLIKTRGQQVTLSCSPISGHRSVSWYQQTPGQGLQFLFEYFSETQRNKGNFPGRFSGRQFSNSRSEMNVSTLELGDSALYLCASSLLAGGKSSYNEQFFGPGTRLTVL.